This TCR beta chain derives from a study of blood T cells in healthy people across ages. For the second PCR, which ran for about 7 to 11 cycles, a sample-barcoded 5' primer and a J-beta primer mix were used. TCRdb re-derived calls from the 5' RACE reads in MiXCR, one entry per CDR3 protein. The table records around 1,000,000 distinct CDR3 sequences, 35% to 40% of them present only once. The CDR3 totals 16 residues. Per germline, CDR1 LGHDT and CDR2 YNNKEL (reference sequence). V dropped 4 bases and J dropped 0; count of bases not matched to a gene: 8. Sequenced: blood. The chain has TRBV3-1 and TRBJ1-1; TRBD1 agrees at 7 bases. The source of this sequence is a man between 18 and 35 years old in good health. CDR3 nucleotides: TGTGCCAGCAGCCTCCTGCCGGGACAGCTGAACACTGAAGCTTTCTTT. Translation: CASSLLPGQLNTEAFF.